This TCR beta chain was obtained from a study of regulatory T cells in long-lasting Graves disease. Germline values: CDR1 SGHTA, CDR2 FQGNSA. Losses at the gene ends were 5 bases for V and 2 bases for J; bases not matched to a gene: 5. CDR3 length: 17 amino acids. As for time point: persistent/refractory GD, antithyroid drugs over 5 years with positive TRAb. PBMC RNA was the source of the TCR library. Investigators prepared the TCR beta libraries by applying iRepertoire HTBI primers and Arm-PCR of CDR3 regions. Each CDR3 protein gets one entry after TCRdb re-called the multiplex PCR reads with MiXCR. Of hundreds of thousands of distinct CDR3 sequences in the sample, less than 25% were seen once.

The chain carries TRBV7-2 and TRBJ2-6; 11 positions agree with TRBD1. The TCR comes from a female donor with Graves disease. Specimen: peripheral blood mononuclear cells (PBMCs), collected when the disease was refractory, from a patient treated with antithyroid drugs. The CDR3 DNA reads TGTGCCAGCAGCCCTACGGGACAGGGGGCTGGGGCCAACGTCCTGACTTTC. Its protein product is CASSPTGQGAGANVLTF. The full variable domain, completed using reference TRBV7-2 and TRBJ2-6, is GAGVSQSPSNKVTEKGKDVELRCDPISGHTALYWYRQSLGQGLEFLIYFQGNSAPDKSGLPSDRFSAERTGGSVSTLTIQRTQQEDSAVYLCASSPTGQGAGANVLTFGAGSRLTVL.